This T cell receptor beta chain was sequenced in a study of cytomegalovirus exposure and HLA in healthy donors. As for the study in general: An analysis done earlier identified almost 120 million unique TCR beta sequences from about 179 million T cells.

As to this clone: Its target is unknown.

Findings of the study overall: A cluster of highly shared sequence variants was likely a sequencing artifact. Confirmation in vitro established that three CMV-associated chains were specific for CMV antigens. There were some V segments, including TRBV6-2 and TRBV6-3, excluded as indistinguishable.

The PCR ran on 60 Vbeta and 13 Jbeta primers. Generated by immunoSEQ multiplex PCR, the TCRdb table keeps only in-frame clones and is missing some. The table shows approximately 190,000 clones, with about nine tenths occurring only once. Trimming at V came to 8 bases and at J to 2 bases, leaving 11 bases not matched to a gene. The CDR3 covers 15 residues. The germline gives CDR1 LNHDA, CDR2 SQIVND (reference sequence). The receptor's source is a boy aged 2-9 years in good health and CMV-seronegative. V gene TRBV19 combines with J gene TRBJ2-7, with 8 positions matching TRBD2. Sequenced sample: PBMCs. DNA of the CDR3: TGTGCCAGTGGGAAGCGGGAGCTCACTCCCTACGAGCAGTACTTC. Its protein is CASGKRELTPYEQYF.